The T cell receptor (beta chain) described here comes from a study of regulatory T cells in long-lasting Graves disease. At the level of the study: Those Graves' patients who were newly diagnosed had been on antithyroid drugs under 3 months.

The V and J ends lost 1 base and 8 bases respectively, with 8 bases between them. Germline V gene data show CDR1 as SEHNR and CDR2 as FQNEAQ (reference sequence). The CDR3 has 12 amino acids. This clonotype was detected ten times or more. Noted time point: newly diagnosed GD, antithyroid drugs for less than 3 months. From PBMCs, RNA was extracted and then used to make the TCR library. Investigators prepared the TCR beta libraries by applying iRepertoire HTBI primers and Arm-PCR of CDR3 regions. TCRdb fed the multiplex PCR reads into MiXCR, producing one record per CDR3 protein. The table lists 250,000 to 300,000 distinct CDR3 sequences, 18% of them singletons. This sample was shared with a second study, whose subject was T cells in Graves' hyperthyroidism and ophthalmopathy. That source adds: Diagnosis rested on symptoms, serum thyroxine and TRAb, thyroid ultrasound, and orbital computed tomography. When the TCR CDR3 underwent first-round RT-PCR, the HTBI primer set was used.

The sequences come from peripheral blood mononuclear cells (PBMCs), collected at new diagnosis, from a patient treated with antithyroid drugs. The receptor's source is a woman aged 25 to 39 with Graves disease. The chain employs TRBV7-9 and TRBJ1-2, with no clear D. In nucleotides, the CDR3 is TGTGCCAGCAGCTTAGGAAGACGCGGCTACACCTTC. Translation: CASSLGRRGYTF.